These T cell receptor beta chains were read from a single sample in a study of T-cell reconstitution after alpha-beta-depleted transplantation in children. A single record per CDR3 protein comes from TCRdb applying MiXCR to the PCR reads. Altogether 65,000 to 85,000 distinct CDR3 sequences are present, roughly a tenth being singletons, with the ten largest covering under 15%. The material was PBMCs, obtained before TCRalphabeta/CD19-depleted stem cell transplant. The receptor source for this set is a boy between 10 and 17 years old with acute myeloid leukemia, due to receive a stem cell transplant. The CDR3 runs from the conserved cysteine through the conserved F or W. D genes are given only for firm matches. Clone size is shown for a subset of rows, as once, few, many or a class of expanded clone.

D gene: TRBD2
clone size: many
J gene: TRBJ2-1
V gene: TRBV6-1
CDR3 DNA: TGTGCCAGCAGACGACTAGCGGGAGGAAACACGGGCAATGAGCAGTTCTTC
CDR3 protein: CASRRLAGGNTGNEQFF

D gene: TRBD1
clone size: many
J gene: TRBJ2-1
V gene: TRBV5-4
CDR3 DNA: TGTGCCAGCAGCTCCCGGACAGGGTTCAATGAGCAGTTCTTC
CDR3 protein: CASSSRTGFNEQFF

D gene: -
clone size: many
J gene: TRBJ2-5
V gene: TRBV15
CDR3 DNA: TGTGCCACCAGCAAAGCACCGGGCCAGCAAGAGACCCAGTACTTC
CDR3 protein: CATSKAPGQQETQYF

D gene: TRBD1
clone size: many
J gene: TRBJ1-3
V gene: TRBV5-1
CDR3 DNA: TGCGCCAGCAGCTTGGACAGGGGTCCTGGAAACACCATATATTTT
CDR3 protein: CASSLDRGPGNTIYF

D gene: TRBD2
clone size: many
J gene: TRBJ2-5
V gene: TRBV10-3
CDR3 DNA: TGTGCCATCTCGCGGGGCGCAGCGGGGCAAGAGACCCAGTACTTC
CDR3 protein: CAISRGAAGQETQYF

D gene: TRBD1
clone size: many
J gene: TRBJ1-6
V gene: TRBV5-1
CDR3 DNA: TGCGCCAGCAGCTTGGGACAGGGGACCTATAATTCACCCCTCCACTTT
CDR3 protein: CASSLGQGTYNSPLHF

D gene: TRBD2
clone size: many
J gene: TRBJ2-3
V gene: TRBV5-1
CDR3 DNA: TGCGCCAGCAGCACCGGACTAGCGGGAGGGATCACAGATACGCAGTATTTT
CDR3 protein: CASSTGLAGGITDTQYF

D gene: -
clone size: few
J gene: TRBJ2-3
V gene: TRBV7-2
CDR3 DNA: TGTGCCAGCAGCTTAGTGGGACGGGTTGGAGATACGCAGTATTTT
CDR3 protein: CASSLVGRVGDTQYF

D gene: -
clone size: many
J gene: TRBJ1-4
V gene: TRBV12-3/TRBV12-4
CDR3 DNA: TGTGCCAGCAGTCTGCGGCAGCCTCCTGAAAAACTGTTTTTT
CDR3 protein: CASSLRQPPEKLFF

D gene: -
clone size: many
J gene: TRBJ1-1
V gene: TRBV29-1
CDR3 DNA: TGCAGCGCAAAGGGGGAGGGCACTGAAGCTTTCTTT
CDR3 protein: CSAKGEGTEAFF

D gene: -
clone size: many
J gene: TRBJ2-2
V gene: TRBV20-1
CDR3 DNA: TGCAGTGCAAAAAAGACAGGTCCAAAGGGCGGGGAGCTGTTTTTT
CDR3 protein: CSAKKTGPKGGELFF

D gene: -
clone size: many
J gene: TRBJ1-2
V gene: TRBV12-3/TRBV12-4
CDR3 DNA: TGTGCCAGCAGGAAAACCGGGACGGATGGCTACACCTTC
CDR3 protein: CASRKTGTDGYTF

D gene: -
clone size: many
J gene: TRBJ2-5
V gene: TRBV20-1
CDR3 DNA: TGCAGTGCTCCCCGTATCGACATCCAAGAGACCCAGTACTTC
CDR3 protein: CSAPRIDIQETQYF

D gene: -
clone size: many
J gene: TRBJ2-2
V gene: TRBV5-6
CDR3 DNA: TGTGCCAGCAGCTTGAACTTGAACACCGGGGAGCTGTTTTTT
CDR3 protein: CASSLNLNTGELFF

D gene: -
clone size: many
J gene: TRBJ2-6
V gene: TRBV10-3
CDR3 DNA: TGTGCCATCGGCTCTGGGGCCAACGTCCTGACTTTC
CDR3 protein: CAIGSGANVLTF

D gene: -
clone size: few
J gene: TRBJ2-5
V gene: TRBV2
CDR3 DNA: TGTGCCAGCAGTGAAATGGTGGCGATTCAAGAGACCCAGTACTTC
CDR3 protein: CASSEMVAIQETQYF

D gene: TRBD1
clone size: -
J gene: TRBJ1-2
V gene: TRBV5-6
CDR3 DNA: TGTGCCAGCAGCCCGGAGACAGGGGTTAACTATGGCTACACCTTC
CDR3 protein: CASSPETGVNYGYTF

D gene: TRBD1
clone size: many
J gene: TRBJ1-2
V gene: TRBV29-1
CDR3 DNA: TGCAGCGCGACACGGGGACAGGGGGCCGGTGGCTACACCTTC
CDR3 protein: CSATRGQGAGGYTF

D gene: -
clone size: many
J gene: TRBJ1-1
V gene: TRBV18
CDR3 DNA: TGTGCCAGCTCACCACTAATCTCACGGGGCACTGAAGCTTTCTTT
CDR3 protein: CASSPLISRGTEAFF

D gene: -
clone size: many
J gene: TRBJ2-1
V gene: TRBV29-1
CDR3 DNA: TGCAGCGTAGGAACCCCCCTGAACTACAATGAGCAGTTCTTC
CDR3 protein: CSVGTPLNYNEQFF

D gene: -
clone size: many
J gene: TRBJ1-5
V gene: TRBV25-1
CDR3 DNA: TGTGCCAGCAGTGACGGCAATCAGCCCCAGCATTTT
CDR3 protein: CASSDGNQPQHF

D gene: -
clone size: -
J gene: TRBJ1-6
V gene: TRBV2
CDR3 DNA: TGTGCCAGCAGTGAAAATTCACCCCTCCACTTT
CDR3 protein: CASSENSPLHF

D gene: -
clone size: many
J gene: TRBJ2-1
V gene: TRBV12-3/TRBV12-4
CDR3 DNA: TGTGCCAGCAGTCTTAGCGGACCCCAATACAATGAGCAGTTCTTC
CDR3 protein: CASSLSGPQYNEQFF

D gene: -
clone size: many
J gene: TRBJ2-1
V gene: TRBV20-1
CDR3 DNA: TGCAGTGCTAGCTCTGAACGGCTAGCGAAGGTCTTC
CDR3 protein: CSASSERLAKVF

D gene: TRBD2
clone size: many
J gene: TRBJ2-1
V gene: TRBV20-1
CDR3 DNA: TGCAGTGCTATCAGCGGGGGCCCTGGCAATGAGCAGTTCTTC
CDR3 protein: CSAISGGPGNEQFF

D gene: -
clone size: many
J gene: TRBJ2-3
V gene: TRBV29-1
CDR3 DNA: TGCAGCGTTGACGGTGATGCGGGTCTCACAGATACGCAGTATTTT
CDR3 protein: CSVDGDAGLTDTQYF

D gene: -
clone size: -
J gene: TRBJ2-7
V gene: TRBV7-2
CDR3 DNA: TGTGCCAGCAGCTATGGGGGCCGCTACGAGCAGTACTTC
CDR3 protein: CASSYGGRYEQYF

D gene: TRBD2
clone size: many
J gene: TRBJ2-5
V gene: TRBV28
CDR3 DNA: TGTGCCAGCAGGGACGGGACTAGCGGGAGCCTTCGCCAAGAGACCCAGTACTTC
CDR3 protein: CASRDGTSGSLRQETQYF

D gene: TRBD1
clone size: many
J gene: TRBJ2-7
V gene: TRBV12-3/TRBV12-4
CDR3 DNA: TGTGCCAGCAGTTTCCCCTCCGGACAGGGGGCTGACGAGCAGTACTTC
CDR3 protein: CASSFPSGQGADEQYF

D gene: TRBD1
clone size: many
J gene: TRBJ1-6
V gene: TRBV6-5
CDR3 DNA: TGTGCCAGCAGCTTACAAACCGGGACAGGGAATTCACCCCTCCACTTT
CDR3 protein: CASSLQTGTGNSPLHF

D gene: -
clone size: few
J gene: TRBJ1-1
V gene: TRBV12-3/TRBV12-4
CDR3 DNA: TGTGCCAGCATCTTCGTTGGGGAAGCTTTCTTT
CDR3 protein: CASIFVGEAFF

D gene: TRBD1
clone size: many
J gene: TRBJ2-3
V gene: TRBV5-6
CDR3 DNA: TGTGCCAGCAGCTTGCAACAGGGGGCGCGGGATACGCAGTATTTT
CDR3 protein: CASSLQQGARDTQYF

D gene: -
clone size: few
J gene: TRBJ2-7
V gene: TRBV30
CDR3 DNA: TGTGCCTGGAGCGAGACGGGATCCCACGAGCAGTACTTC
CDR3 protein: CAWSETGSHEQYF

D gene: -
clone size: many
J gene: TRBJ2-6
V gene: TRBV7-9
CDR3 DNA: TGTGCCAGCAGCCTCAGGCTGAGGGGGGCCAACGTCCTGACTTTC
CDR3 protein: CASSLRLRGANVLTF

D gene: -
clone size: many
J gene: TRBJ2-1
V gene: TRBV5-1
CDR3 DNA: TGCGCCAGCAGCTTGGCCGGGAGCTTTAGGAATGAGCAGTTCTTC
CDR3 protein: CASSLAGSFRNEQFF

D gene: -
clone size: many
J gene: TRBJ2-3
V gene: TRBV20-1
CDR3 DNA: TGCAGTGCGTGGAATTTGGGTGCAGATACGCAGTATTTT
CDR3 protein: CSAWNLGADTQYF

D gene: -
clone size: many
J gene: TRBJ1-5
V gene: TRBV10-2
CDR3 DNA: TGCGCCAGCAGTGAGTCGGGCCGGGGACCCCAGCATTTT
CDR3 protein: CASSESGRGPQHF

D gene: TRBD1
clone size: many
J gene: TRBJ1-2
V gene: TRBV5-5
CDR3 DNA: TGTGCCAGCAGCTTGACAGGGGCCTATGGCTACACCTTC
CDR3 protein: CASSLTGAYGYTF

D gene: TRBD1
clone size: few
J gene: TRBJ1-2
V gene: TRBV25-1
CDR3 DNA: TGTGCCAGCAGTTTTACCGGGACAGGTTATGGCTACACCTTC
CDR3 protein: CASSFTGTGYGYTF

D gene: TRBD1
clone size: many
J gene: TRBJ1-6
V gene: TRBV4-1
CDR3 DNA: TGCGCCAGCAGCCAAGACCGGGACAGGGGAGGGTCACCCCTCCACTTT
CDR3 protein: CASSQDRDRGGSPLHF